This entry lists 14 T cell receptor beta chains sequenced from one sample in a study of blood T cells in healthy people across ages. With a J-beta primer mix and a sample-barcoded 5' primer, a second PCR ran about 7 to 12 cycles. TCRdb reanalysed the 5' RACE reads using MiXCR and keeps one entry per CDR3 protein. The sample includes more than 500,000 distinct CDR3 sequences, approximately 30% of them seen just once. The sequenced sample was blood. The source of these receptors is a woman in her seventies in good health.

Concerning this clonotype: The junction differs from germline at one of its ends, possibly a read error. This chain uses TRBV6-2 or TRBV6-3 with TRBJ2-6; D may correspond to TRBD1 or TRBD2 (5 bases each). Germline CDR1 is MNHEY and CDR2 is SVGEGT. The CDR3 is 16 amino acids. The DNA of the CDR3 is TGTGCCAGCAGTTCCGGGTTTTCAACCGGGGCCAACGTCCTGGCTTTC. Translated, it gives CASSSGFSTGANVLAF.

CDR3 protein: CASSQVRGQGRYEQYF. As DNA, the CDR3 is TGTGCCAGCAGCCAAGTAAGGGGACAGGGTCGCTACGAGCAGTACTTC. The chain is built from TRBV3-1 and TRBJ2-7, with TRBD1 matching over 9 bases. With V trimmed by 1 base and J by 3 bases, 7 bases remained unmatched. Germline loops: CDR1 LGHDT, CDR2 YNNKEL (reference sequence). The CDR3 length is 16 residues.

The genes are TRBV4-2 and TRBJ2-2; TRBD1 or TRBD2 may be the D gene (5 bases each). The V and J ends lost 0 bases and 4 bases respectively, with 12 bases between them. Germline-derived CDR1 and CDR2 are LGHNA and YNFKEQ. The CDR3 contains 16 residues. The CDR3 nucleotides are TGTGCCAGCAGCCAAGATTGGGCAGGGACCACCGGGGAGCTGTTTTTT. It specifies CASSQDWAGTTGELFF.

This clonotype has more than one count but fewer than ten. The chain couples TRBV27 to TRBJ2-5, with 10 bases that match TRBD2. Germline CDR1 and CDR2: MNHEY and SMNVEV (reference sequence). With 5 bases clipped from V and 1 base from J, the junction kept 7 bases outside the gene matches. This CDR3 is built from 16 residues. The CDR3 bases are TGTGCCAGCAGTCCACTTAGCGGGGGGATCCAAGAGACCCAGTACTTC. Its protein product is CASSPLSGGIQETQYF.

The chain joins TRBV5-1 to TRBJ2-1; TRBD2 matches at 8 bases. V was pared by 4 bases and J by 2 bases, with 5 bases of the junction left unmatched. The CDR3 sequence is 15 residues long. Germline loops: CDR1 SGHRS, CDR2 YFSETQ. This chain's CDR3 is CASSVTGGAYNEQFF. The CDR3 nucleotides are TGCGCCAGCAGCGTCACGGGGGGGGCCTACAATGAGCAGTTCTTC.

This chain links TRBV5-6 with TRBJ2-2; 10 bases are a match to TRBD1. The CDR3 consists of 15 residues. Unmatched junction bases numbered 4, after V lost 4 bases and J lost 4 bases. Germline CDR1 and CDR2: SGHDT and YYEEEE. CDR3 in amino acids: CASSRGTGVTGELFF. The CDR3 nucleotides are TGTGCCAGCAGCCGGGGGACAGGGGTCACCGGGGAGCTGTTTTTT.

The chain links TRBV19 to TRBJ1-4, with unresolved D. From germline, CDR1 is LNHDA and CDR2 SQIVND (reference sequence). Between the trimmed V and J ends, which lost 6 bases and 12 bases, there was a span of 20 bases. The CDR3 totals 14 residues. CDR3 residues: CASSPTTTKEELFF. The CDR3, as DNA: TGTGCCAGTAGCCCGACCACGACGAAAGAAGAACTGTTTTTT.

The chain joins TRBV2 to TRBJ2-3, with D uncertain. V gave up 8 bases and J gave up 3 bases, with 6 bases separating them. CDR1 is SNHLY and CDR2 is FYNNEI in the germline V gene. This CDR3 contains 11 residues. The CDR3 DNA follows: TGTGCCAGCGCTTGGACAGATACGCAGTATTTT. It specifies CASAWTDTQYF.

The CDR3 nucleotides are TGTGCCAGCAGTGGGACTAGCGGGTTAGATACGCAGTATTTT. Translated, it gives CASSGTSGLDTQYF. The J gene is TRBJ2-3, the V gene TRBV12-3 or TRBV12-4; 12 positions match TRBD2. The CDR3 totals 14 residues. V lost 5 bases to trimming and J lost 5 bases; unmatched junction nucleotides: 2.

Comments on this clonotype: One junction end disagrees with the germline gene, perhaps due to a read error. V gene TRBV20-1 combines with J gene TRBJ2-1, with 10 bases fitting TRBD2. Germline assignment: CDR1 DFQATT and CDR2 SNEGSKA (reference sequence). The CDR3 sequence is 14 residues long. CDR3 protein: CSARGAGGPNEQFF. For the CDR3, the DNA is TGCAGTGCCAGAGGAGCGGGGGGGCCTAATGAGCAGTTCTTC.

This clonotype has a handful of counts. This rearrangement joins TRBV6-5 to TRBJ2-4, with 9 bases aligning to TRBD1. This CDR3 spans 13 amino acids. Germline values: CDR1 MNHEY, CDR2 SVGAGI. The J segment lost 7 bases and the V segment lost 5 bases, leaving 3 bases of the junction unmatched. CDR3 residues: CASSADRGNIQYF. The CDR3 DNA is TGTGCCAGCAGTGCGGACAGGGGTAACATTCAGTACTTC.

The genes are TRBV15 and TRBJ2-5; possible D gene TRBD2, 6 bases. The J call is in doubt because the DNA end fits TRBJ2-7 better. Germline CDR1 LNHNV, CDR2 YYDKDF (reference sequence). The CDR3 is 14 residues long. CDR3 in amino acids: CATSKPGGAYEQYF. In DNA form, the CDR3 reads TGTGCCACCAGCAAACCCGGGGGAGCCTACGAGCAGTACTTC.

Here the CDR3 DNA reads TGTGCCAGCAGCTCCCATATCTATGGCTACACCTTC. This translates into CASSSHIYGYTF. This chain joins TRBV7-9 and TRBJ1-2; D gene uncertain. Germline CDR1 reads SEHNR; CDR2 reads FQNEAQ (reference sequence). V lost 4 bases, J lost 4 bases, and 7 bases lay in between. The CDR3 runs 12 residues.

This chain joins TRBV3-1 and TRBJ1-2; a possible D gene is TRBD1 (5 bases). Trimming pared 4 bases from V and 11 bases from J, leaving 11 bases between. The CDR3 has 11 residues. The germline CDR1 and CDR2 sequences are LGHDT and YNNKEL (reference sequence). CDR3 region: CASSLGTRYTF. The CDR3 region has the DNA TGTGCCAGCAGCCTCGGGACGCGGTACACCTTC.